This T cell receptor beta chain was captured by sequencing in a study of cytomegalovirus exposure and HLA in healthy donors listed by TCRdb under 2017. Regarding the research as a whole: An earlier analysis of approximately 590 of the donors reported more than 250 Gb of sequence data and 100 million to 140 million unique TCR beta sequences from around 200 million T cells. About 300 gigabases of sequencing data and 80 million or so unique TCR sequences were included in an early release covering over 600 HLA-typed donors. The genetic ancestry cluster associated with self-reported Caucasian donors included 81% of the roughly 410 genotyped donors. The study aimed to test whether signatures of past pathogen exposure could be identified by cataloging public T cell receptors. The study used immunosequencing to profile the T cell repertoires of more than 650 subjects and linked those repertoires to cytomegalovirus serostatus. Along with the roughly 700-subject first cohort, a separate validation cohort of approximately 110 different subjects was used. To predict cytomegalovirus infection status, the study brought together high-throughput TCR immunosequencing, statistical association of individual TCRs with disease status, and machine learning. A later analysis re-analyzed previously published TCR beta repertoires from 660 or so donors and added high-resolution HLA genotyping to study TCR occurrence patterns. The later analysis used no new phenotypic data to find candidate immune exposures, relying instead on TCR beta sequences and their occurrence across donors. An earlier analysis of approximately 580 of the donors used high-throughput TCR beta sequencing to judge whether each TCR beta V gene segment behaved as functional or pseudogenic. Donor age, sex, ethnicity and CMV serostatus were collected together with the repertoire data. A later genetic analysis took genome-wide SNP genotypes for about 60% of the roughly 670 donors and used that subset as a discovery cohort. Every repertoire in the discovery cohort had been generated on one and the same sequencing platform. Class I and class II HLA loci were covered by the typing at four-digit resolution. Typing coverage differed by locus: A, B, C, DRB1 and DQB1 were typed in about 620-640 donors, DQA1 in 522, DPA1 in 600 to 610, and DPB1 in 400 to 490. Because of strong linkage in the cohort, roughly five DR-DQ haplotypes were treated as single units for association and clustering. Across some 400 genotyped donors of the cohort, an average of about 240,000 unique TCR beta nucleotide sequences per donor were sequenced, and roughly a sixth of those sequences were non-productive.

In total, fewer than 750 healthy bone marrow donors made up the cohort. At the time of sampling, all cohort members were nominally healthy, though unrecorded immune exposures were likely present. The donor tested CMV seronegative, placing the donor among the approximately 400 seronegative members of the cohort. A peripheral blood sample was provided by each donor, and peripheral blood mononuclear cells were used for TCR beta sequencing. The Qiagen DNeasy Blood Extraction Kit was used to extract genomic DNA from the blood cell samples. Details on this clone: The antigen it binds to is not known. The record has no base qualities; no much larger clone is one base away.

Measured from the cysteine to the phenylalanine, the CDR3 is 15 residues long. Kept here is only the CDR3 DNA, which spans 45 bases and is read in frame from base 1. V and J are truncated by 4 bases and 4 bases respectively, leaving an intervening sequence of 14 bases. The germline V gene provides CDR1 MGHDK and CDR2 SYGVNS. Overall study outcomes, separate from this receptor: According to a later analysis, TCR association rates differed among HLA loci, with DRB1 alleles showing the most associated TCRs and HLA-C alleles showing the fewest. The only immune exposure information available for the cohort was CMV serostatus. A later analysis found that HLA-associated TCR beta chains were more clonally expanded and had lower generation probabilities than equally common non-associated chains. The study gave a list of roughly 150 TCR beta chains associated with cytomegalovirus. The presence/absence analyses assumed that sequencing depth was roughly uniform across donors, and that assumption may not be true. According to a later genetic analysis, donors in an Asian-associated ancestry cluster had fewer N-insertions in productive TCRs than the approximately 610-donor mean. In this cohort, only TCR beta chains were sequenced, and detectable features were limited by the absence of alpha or paired-chain data. Some IMGT-functional V segments, including TRBV6-2 and TRBV6-3, could not be distinguished by the 87-base-pair reads and were therefore excluded. Most TCR sequences were observed very rarely across donors, whereas some public TCRs were present in many individuals. Because HLA typing was missing for some donors at each locus, association tests included only the typed subset. Strong co-occurrence of HLA alleles, especially DR and DQ, made assigning TCR associations to individual alleles difficult. Linkage disequilibrium might explain the correlated functional status among segregating V segments, but an unknown experimental factor could not be ruled out. An association between a missense DCLRE1C variant and V-gene and J-gene trimming of TCR beta chains was found in a later genetic analysis and replicated in an independent cohort. According to a later analysis, parvovirus B19, influenza, CMV and Epstein-Barr virus appeared linked to several top co-occurrence clusters. A later analysis associated about 16,000 TCR beta sequences with specific HLA alleles at a false discovery rate of 0.05. A further reported finding was that TCR beta sequences accurately predicted the HLA-A and HLA-B alleles for most subjects in the first cohort. A later analysis found that most CMV-associated TCR beta chains appeared HLA-restricted, with HLA associations seemingly driven largely by CMV exposure. The classifier was reported to diagnose cytomegalovirus status with high specificity and sensitivity in both the original and validation cohorts. The earlier analysis of 587 of the donors excluded roughly 17 rarely observed V segments, including chromosome 9 orphons, because counts were too low. In an earlier analysis of more than 500 of the donors, most TCR beta V segments appeared in productive rearrangements about 87% or about 30% of the time, broadly matching IMGT annotations. A few of the identified cytomegalovirus-associated TCR beta chains were confirmed in vitro to be specific for cytomegalovirus antigens. The authors suggested that the approach could potentially be extended to other disease states and immunological phenotypes. The sequencing pipeline was judged likely to have produced a cluster of highly shared sequence variants as a technical artifact.

Library preparation used the immunoSEQ multiplex PCR assay. The multiplex PCR relied on a mix of 60 forward primers for TCR Vbeta segments and 13 reverse primers for TCR Jbeta segments. A multiplex PCR assay on genomic DNA amplified the CDR3 region of rearranged TCR beta genes. The Illumina HiSeq System was used to sequence the amplified TCR beta libraries as 87-base-pair reads. Concerning the study's data processing: A later analysis tallied roughly 78 million unique TCR beta chains across the 640 or so repertoires, and some 12 million of those chains were shared by two or more donors. Raw reads were error-corrected and collapsed into unique sequences with a nearest-neighbor algorithm that merged closely related sequences to remove PCR and sequencing errors. To assign V, D and J gene segments, CDR3 sequences were aligned to IMGT reference sequences. For a sequence to be retained, a match of at least six nucleotides to both a V gene segment and a J gene segment was required. A rearrangement was called productive if the CDR3 had no stop codons and remained in frame with V and J, and every other rearrangement was called non-productive. Following IMGT convention, CDR3 was defined as the stretch from the second conserved V-encoded cysteine up to the conserved J-encoded phenylalanine. Sequences without an unambiguous match to a single V gene segment were excluded from the earlier analysis of about 600 of the donors. An earlier analysis of 550 to 650 of the donors classified V segments as functional when productive rearrangements were above 56.7% and as segregating when the standard deviation between donors was above 5%. A statistical classification framework was built to diagnose cytomegalovirus status from the catalog of TCR beta chain sequences. In a later analysis, TCR nucleotide sequences were compared against IMGT/GENE-DB human TR gene sequences so that V and J genes could be assigned. Using the TCRdist pipeline, a later analysis assigned CDR3 sequences along with most-parsimonious VDJ recombination scenarios. In a later analysis, each TCR beta chain was defined by its CDR3 amino acid sequence together with its V-gene family, and reads without a unique V-gene family were excluded. A later analysis removed 550 to 650 highly shared, low-generation-probability nucleotide sequences to deal with suspected cross-contamination and a sequencing artifact. For each public chain, a later analysis derived a clonal expansion index from normalized ranks of inferred template counts within each repertoire. A later analysis computed generation probabilities with a VDJ recombination model fitted to out-of-frame rearrangements, and checked the results against IGoR. In a later analysis, hypergeometric tests were used to score TCR-TCR, TCR-HLA and TCR-CMV co-occurrence, with a repertoire-size bias correction applied to TCR pairs. In a later analysis, false discovery rates were estimated by permuting HLA or CMV assignments 20 times. In a later analysis, co-occurring TCRs were grouped using DBSCAN, with TCRdist sequence similarity added in when clustering inside HLA-allele-positive subsets. Co-occurrence clustering excluded repertoires with fewer than 30,000 or more than 120,000 public chains, plus five with anomalous nucleotide sharing. In its TCRdb copy, this immuneACCESS table keeps in-frame sequences only and misses some clones. Where compared with another copy, unresolved V genes explain less than half of these, and the others have no known cause. For V, J and clone size, that table is used; D and trimming come from the DNA. This sample is represented by approximately 140,000 clones; 75% to 85% of them were singletons. Less than 1.5% of the sample belongs to the ten largest clones.

This receptor was taken from a girl aged 2-10 years in good health and CMV-seronegative. The sequence is built from TRBV25-1 and TRBJ1-3; a tentative D call is TRBD1 (5 bases match). Input material: PBMCs. CDR3 sequence: CASSGGGVGGNTIYF. The nucleotide sequence is TGTGCCAGCAGTGGTGGAGGGGTGGGCGGAAACACCATATATTTT.